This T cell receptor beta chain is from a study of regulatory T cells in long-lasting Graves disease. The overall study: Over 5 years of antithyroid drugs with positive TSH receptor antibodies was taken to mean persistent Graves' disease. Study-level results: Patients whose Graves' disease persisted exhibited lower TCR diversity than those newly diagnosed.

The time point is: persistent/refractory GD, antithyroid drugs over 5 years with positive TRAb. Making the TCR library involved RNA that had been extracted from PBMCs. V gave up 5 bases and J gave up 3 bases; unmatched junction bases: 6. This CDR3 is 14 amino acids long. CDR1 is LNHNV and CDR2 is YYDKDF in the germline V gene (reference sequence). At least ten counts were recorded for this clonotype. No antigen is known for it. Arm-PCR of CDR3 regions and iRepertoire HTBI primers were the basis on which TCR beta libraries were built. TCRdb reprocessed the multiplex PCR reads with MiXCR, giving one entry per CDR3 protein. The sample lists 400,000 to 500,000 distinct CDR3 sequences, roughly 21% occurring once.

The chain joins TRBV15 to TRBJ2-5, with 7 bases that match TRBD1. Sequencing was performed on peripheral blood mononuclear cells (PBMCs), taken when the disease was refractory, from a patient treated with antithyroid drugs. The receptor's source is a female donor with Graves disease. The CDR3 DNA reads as TGTGCCACCAGCGGCCGGGACAGAGAAGAGACCCAGTACTTC. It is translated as CATSGRDREETQYF.